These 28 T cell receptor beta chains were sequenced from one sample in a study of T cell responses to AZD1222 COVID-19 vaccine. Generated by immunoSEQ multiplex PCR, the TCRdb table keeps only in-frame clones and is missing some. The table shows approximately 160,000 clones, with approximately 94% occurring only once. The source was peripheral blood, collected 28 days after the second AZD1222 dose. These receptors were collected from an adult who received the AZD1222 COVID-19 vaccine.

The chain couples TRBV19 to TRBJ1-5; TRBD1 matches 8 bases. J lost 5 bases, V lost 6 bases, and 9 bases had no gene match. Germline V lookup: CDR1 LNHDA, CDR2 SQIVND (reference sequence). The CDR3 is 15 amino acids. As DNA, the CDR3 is TGTGCCAGTAGACGAGGACAGGGCTTAGATCAGCCCCAGCATTTT. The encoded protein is CASRRGQGLDQPQHF.

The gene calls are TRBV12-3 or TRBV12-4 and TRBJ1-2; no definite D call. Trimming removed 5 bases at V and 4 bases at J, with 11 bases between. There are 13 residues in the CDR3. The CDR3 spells CASSPGYRYGYTF. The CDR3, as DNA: TGTGCCAGCAGTCCAGGTTATCGCTATGGCTACACCTTC.

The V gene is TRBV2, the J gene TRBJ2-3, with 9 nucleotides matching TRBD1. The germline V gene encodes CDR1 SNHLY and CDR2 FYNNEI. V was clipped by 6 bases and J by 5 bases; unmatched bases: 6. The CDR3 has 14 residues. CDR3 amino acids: CASRDRGRGDTQYF. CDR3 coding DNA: TGTGCCAGCAGGGACAGGGGACGTGGAGATACGCAGTATTTT.

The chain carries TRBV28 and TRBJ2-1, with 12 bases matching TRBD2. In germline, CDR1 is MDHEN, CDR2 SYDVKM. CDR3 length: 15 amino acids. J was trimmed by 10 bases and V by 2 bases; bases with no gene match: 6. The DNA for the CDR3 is TGTGCCAGCAGTTTACTCACTAGCGGGAGGTCCGAGCAGTTCTTC. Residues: CASSLLTSGRSEQFF.

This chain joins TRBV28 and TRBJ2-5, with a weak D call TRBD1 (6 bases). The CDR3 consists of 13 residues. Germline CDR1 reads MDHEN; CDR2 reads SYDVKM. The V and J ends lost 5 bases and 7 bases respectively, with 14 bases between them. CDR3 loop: CASSPQGMGTQYF. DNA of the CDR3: TGTGCCAGCAGTCCGCAGGGGATGGGGACCCAGTACTTC.

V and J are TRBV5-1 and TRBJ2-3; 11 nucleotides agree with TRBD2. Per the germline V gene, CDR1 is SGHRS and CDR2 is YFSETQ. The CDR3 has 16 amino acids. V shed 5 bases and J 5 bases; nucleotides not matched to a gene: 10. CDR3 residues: CASRFNSGRAGDTQYF. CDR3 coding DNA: TGCGCCAGCAGATTCAATAGCGGGAGGGCAGGAGATACGCAGTATTTT.

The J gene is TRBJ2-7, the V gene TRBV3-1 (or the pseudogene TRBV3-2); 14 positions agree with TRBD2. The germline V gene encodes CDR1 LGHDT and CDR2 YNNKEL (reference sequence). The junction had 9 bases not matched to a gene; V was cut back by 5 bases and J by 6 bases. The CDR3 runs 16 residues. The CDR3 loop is CASSSGTSGRRREQYF. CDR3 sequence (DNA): TGTGCCAGCAGCTCCGGGACTAGCGGGAGAAGGCGCGAGCAGTACTTC.

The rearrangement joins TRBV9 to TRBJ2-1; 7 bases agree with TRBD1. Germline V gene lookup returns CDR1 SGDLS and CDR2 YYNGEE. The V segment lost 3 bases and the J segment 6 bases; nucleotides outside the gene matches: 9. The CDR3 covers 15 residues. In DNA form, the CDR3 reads TGTGCCAGCAGCGCACAGGGGACACCGTTCAATGAGCAGTTCTTC. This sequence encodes CASSAQGTPFNEQFF.

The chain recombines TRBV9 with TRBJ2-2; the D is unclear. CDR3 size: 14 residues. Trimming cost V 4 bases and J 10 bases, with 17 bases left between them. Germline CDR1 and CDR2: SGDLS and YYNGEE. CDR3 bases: TGTGCCAGCAGCCCCTCTAGGTCCGAGGAGGAGCTGTTTTTT. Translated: CASSPSRSEEELFF.

The CDR3 region has the DNA TGTGCCAGCGGGGACAGCACCGCCTCAACCTACAATGAGCAGTTCTTC. Its protein product is CASGDSTASTYNEQFF. V is TRBV27 and J is TRBJ2-1; TRBD1 matches 7 bases. Losses at the gene ends were 8 bases for V and 2 bases for J; bases not matched to a gene: 12. CDR3 size: 16 residues. Germline loops: CDR1 MNHEY, CDR2 SMNVEV (reference sequence).

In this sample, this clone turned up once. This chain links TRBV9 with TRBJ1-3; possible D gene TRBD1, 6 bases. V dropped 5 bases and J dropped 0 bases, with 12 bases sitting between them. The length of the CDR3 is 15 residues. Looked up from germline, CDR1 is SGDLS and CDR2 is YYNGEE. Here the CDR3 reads CASSQGQRSGNTIYF. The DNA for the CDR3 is TGTGCCAGCAGTCAGGGGCAGCGCTCTGGAAACACCATATATTTT.

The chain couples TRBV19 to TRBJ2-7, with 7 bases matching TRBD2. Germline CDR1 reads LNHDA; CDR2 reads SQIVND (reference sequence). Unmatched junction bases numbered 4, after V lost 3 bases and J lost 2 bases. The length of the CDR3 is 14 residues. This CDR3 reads CASSMRGRAYEQYF. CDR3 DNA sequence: TGTGCCAGTAGTATGCGTGGGAGGGCCTACGAGCAGTACTTC.

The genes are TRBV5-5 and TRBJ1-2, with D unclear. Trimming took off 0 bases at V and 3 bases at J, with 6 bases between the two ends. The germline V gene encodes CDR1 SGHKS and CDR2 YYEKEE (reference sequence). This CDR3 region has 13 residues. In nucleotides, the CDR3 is TGTGCCAGCAGCTTGGGAAATTACTATGGCTACACCTTC. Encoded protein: CASSLGNYYGYTF. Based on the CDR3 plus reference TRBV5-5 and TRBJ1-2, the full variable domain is DAGVTQSPTHLIKTRGQQVTLRCSPISGHKSVSWYQQVLGQGPQFIFQYYEKEERGRGNFPDRFSARQFPNYSSELNVNALLLGDSALYLCASSLGNYYGYTFGSGTRLTVV.

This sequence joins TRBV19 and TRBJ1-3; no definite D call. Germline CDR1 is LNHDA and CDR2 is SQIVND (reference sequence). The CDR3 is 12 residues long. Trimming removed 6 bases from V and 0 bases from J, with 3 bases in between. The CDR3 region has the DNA TGTGCCAGTAGGGACTCTGGAAACACCATATATTTT. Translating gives CASRDSGNTIYF.

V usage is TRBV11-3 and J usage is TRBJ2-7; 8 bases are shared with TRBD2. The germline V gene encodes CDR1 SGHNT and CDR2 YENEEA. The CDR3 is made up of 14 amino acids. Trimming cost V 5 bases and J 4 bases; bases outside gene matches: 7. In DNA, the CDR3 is TGTGCCAGCAGCCTGACTAGCGCGGCATACGAGCAGTACTTC. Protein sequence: CASSLTSAAYEQYF.

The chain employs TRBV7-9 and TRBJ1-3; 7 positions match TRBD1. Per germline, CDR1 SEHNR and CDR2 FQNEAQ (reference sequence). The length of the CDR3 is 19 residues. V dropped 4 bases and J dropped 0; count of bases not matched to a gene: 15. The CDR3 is CASSSTGRDSYYSGNTIYF. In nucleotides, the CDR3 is TGTGCCAGCAGCTCCACCGGCAGGGACAGTTATTACTCTGGAAACACCATATATTTT.

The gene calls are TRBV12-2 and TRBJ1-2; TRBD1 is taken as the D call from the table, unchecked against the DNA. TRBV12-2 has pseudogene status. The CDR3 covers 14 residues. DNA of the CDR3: TGTGCAAGTCGCTTAGAAGGGGGCATCTATGGCTACACCTTC. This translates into CASRLEGGIYGYTF.

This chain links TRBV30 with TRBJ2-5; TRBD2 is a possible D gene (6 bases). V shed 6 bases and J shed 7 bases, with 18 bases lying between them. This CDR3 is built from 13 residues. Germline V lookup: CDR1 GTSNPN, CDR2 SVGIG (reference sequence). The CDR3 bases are TGTGCCTGCCAACCTGGAAGCGGGTTGACCCAGTACTTC. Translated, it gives CACQPGSGLTQYF.

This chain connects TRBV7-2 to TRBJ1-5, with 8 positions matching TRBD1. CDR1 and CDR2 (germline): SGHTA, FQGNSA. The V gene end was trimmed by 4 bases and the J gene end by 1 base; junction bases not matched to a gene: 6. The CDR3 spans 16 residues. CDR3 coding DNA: TGTGCCAGCAGCTCCCCCGACAGGGGAAGCAATCAGCCCCAGCATTTT. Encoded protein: CASSSPDRGSNQPQHF.

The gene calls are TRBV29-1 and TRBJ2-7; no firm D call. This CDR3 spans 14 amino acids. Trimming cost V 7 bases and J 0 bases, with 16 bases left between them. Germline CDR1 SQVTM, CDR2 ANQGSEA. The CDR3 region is CSAAWGGGSYEQYF. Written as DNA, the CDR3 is TGCAGCGCCGCGTGGGGTGGCGGCTCCTACGAGCAGTACTTC.

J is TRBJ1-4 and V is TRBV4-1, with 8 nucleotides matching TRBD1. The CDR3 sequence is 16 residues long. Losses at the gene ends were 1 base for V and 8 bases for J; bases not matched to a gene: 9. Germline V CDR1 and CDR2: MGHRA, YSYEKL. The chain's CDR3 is CASSQGPGTGTEKLFF. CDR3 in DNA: TGCGCCAGCAGCCAAGGACCCGGGACAGGAACCGAAAAACTGTTTTTT.

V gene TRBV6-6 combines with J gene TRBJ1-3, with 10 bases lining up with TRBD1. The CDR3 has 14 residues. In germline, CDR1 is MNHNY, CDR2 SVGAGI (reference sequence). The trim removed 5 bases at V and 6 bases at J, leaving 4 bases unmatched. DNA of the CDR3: TGTGCCAGCAGTCGACAGGGGGCAGAAAACACCATATATTTT. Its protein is CASSRQGAENTIYF.

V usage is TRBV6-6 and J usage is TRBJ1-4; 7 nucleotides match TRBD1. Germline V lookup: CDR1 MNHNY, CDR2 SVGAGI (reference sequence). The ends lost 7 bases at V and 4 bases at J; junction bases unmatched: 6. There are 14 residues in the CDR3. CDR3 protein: CASIMGQLNEKLFF. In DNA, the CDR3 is TGTGCCAGCATTATGGGACAGCTTAATGAAAAACTGTTTTTT.

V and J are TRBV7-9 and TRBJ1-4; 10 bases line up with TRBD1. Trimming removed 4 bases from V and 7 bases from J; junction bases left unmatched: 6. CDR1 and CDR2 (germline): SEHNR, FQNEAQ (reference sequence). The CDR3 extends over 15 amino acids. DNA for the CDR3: TGTGCCAGCAGCTCCCCGGGACAGGGGACTGAAAAACTGTTTTTT. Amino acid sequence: CASSSPGQGTEKLFF.

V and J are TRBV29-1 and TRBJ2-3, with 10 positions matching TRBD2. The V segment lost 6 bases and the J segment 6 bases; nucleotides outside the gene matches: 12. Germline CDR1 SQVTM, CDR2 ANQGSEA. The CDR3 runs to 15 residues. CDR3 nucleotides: TGCAGCGTCCCTAGCGGGAGATGGGTCCCCGATACGCAGTATTTT. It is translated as CSVPSGRWVPDTQYF.

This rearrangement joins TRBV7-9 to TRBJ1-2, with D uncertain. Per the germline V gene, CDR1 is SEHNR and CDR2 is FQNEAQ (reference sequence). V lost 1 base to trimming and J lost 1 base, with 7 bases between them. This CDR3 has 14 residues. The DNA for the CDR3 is TGTGCCAGCAGCTTAGACGGGCTTAACTATGGCTACACCTTC. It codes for CASSLDGLNYGYTF. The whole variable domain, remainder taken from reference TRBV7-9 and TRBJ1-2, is DTGVSQNPRHKITKRGQNVTFRCDPISEHNRLYWYRQTLGQGPEFLTYFQNEAQLEKSRLLSDRFSAERPKGSFSTLEIQRTEQGDSAMYLCASSLDGLNYGYTFGSGTRLTVV.

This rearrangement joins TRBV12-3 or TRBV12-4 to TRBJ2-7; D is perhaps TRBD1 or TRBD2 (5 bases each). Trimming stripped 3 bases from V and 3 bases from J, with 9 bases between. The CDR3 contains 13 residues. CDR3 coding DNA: TGTGCCAGCAGTTTCAGGGCGGGCTACGAGCAGTACTTC. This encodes CASSFRAGYEQYF.

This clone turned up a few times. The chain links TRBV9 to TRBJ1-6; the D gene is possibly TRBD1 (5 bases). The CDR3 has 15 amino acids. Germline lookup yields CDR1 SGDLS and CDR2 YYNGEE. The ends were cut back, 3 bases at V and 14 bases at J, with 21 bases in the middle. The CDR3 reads CASSDRDSPRASLHF. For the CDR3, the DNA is TGTGCCAGCAGCGACCGTGACAGCCCCCGGGCGTCCCTCCACTTT.